Listed below are T cell receptor beta chains from one sample, sequenced in a study of Ad26.COV2.S vaccination and SARS-CoV-2 variants. The method was immunoSEQ multiplex PCR; TCRdb's version includes in-frame clones alone and lacks a portion of them. The sample includes about 350,000 clones, roughly 91% seen only once; the top ten take roughly 5%. The starting material was peripheral blood, obtained in a trial of Ad26.COV2.S vaccine versus placebo. The source is a person between 18 and 65 years old who received the Ad26.COV2.S COVID-19 vaccine or a placebo. Both conserved end residues are part of each CDR3. The D gene is left open where the match is weak. Only some rows state a clone size, as once, few, many or a class for expanded clones.

clone_size j_call d_call v_call cdr3_aa cdr3_nt
once TRBJ1-1 - TRBV7-3 CASTPINTWPDEAFF TGTGCCAGCACCCCGATAAACACGTGGCCTGATGAAGCTTTCTTT
- TRBJ2-3 TRBD2 TRBV28 CASGREGTDTQYF TGTGCCAGCGGTCGGGAGGGAACAGATACGCAGTATTTT
- TRBJ1-1 - TRBV2 CASKTSTGNTEAFF TGTGCCAGCAAAACTTCGACAGGGAACACTGAAGCTTTCTTT
- TRBJ1-2 - TRBV21-1 CASGLTLRSENGYTF TGTGCCAGCGGACTGACACTGAGGTCAGAGAATGGCTACACCTTC
once TRBJ1-2 - TRBV29-1 CSAKFWGRTYGYTF TGCAGCGCCAAATTCTGGGGGCGGACCTATGGCTACACCTTC
- TRBJ2-3 - TRBV7-9 CASQVVAGDTQYF TGTGCCTCCCAGGTGGTGGCTGGTGATACGCAGTATTTT
- TRBJ2-1 - TRBV11-1 CASSRASTRNEQFF TGTGCCAGCAGCCGTGCTAGTACAAGGAATGAGCAGTTCTTC
few TRBJ2-3 - TRBV28 CASSHQVITDTQYF TGTGCCAGCAGTCACCAGGTGATCACAGATACGCAGTATTTT
- TRBJ1-6 - TRBV12-3/TRBV12-4 CASSLAPNSPLHF TGTGCCAGCAGTTTAGCGCCAAATTCACCCCTCCACTTT
many TRBJ2-7 TRBD2 TRBV5-6 CASSLRLATYEQYF TGTGCCAGCAGCTTGAGACTAGCGACCTACGAGCAGTACTTC
- TRBJ1-6 - TRBV7-9 CASSLVPGYNSPLHF TGTGCCAGCAGCTTAGTACCCGGGTATAATTCACCCCTCCACTTT
once TRBJ2-7 - TRBV28 CASSPAGLDSYEQYF TGTGCCAGCAGTCCCGCGGGACTCGACTCCTACGAGCAGTACTTC
- TRBJ1-5 - TRBV5-3 CARSPIRDDSTKPQHF TGTGCCAGAAGCCCTATACGGGACGACTCGACTAAGCCCCAGCATTTT
- TRBJ2-7 TRBD1 TRBV19 CASSITDRGEQYF TGTGCCAGTAGTATAACTGACAGGGGCGAGCAGTACTTC
- TRBJ2-1 - TRBV11-2 CASSSWLGYNEQFF TGTGCCAGCAGCTCATGGTTGGGATACAATGAGCAGTTCTTC
- TRBJ2-1 TRBD2 TRBV15 CATSAGTSSYNEQFF TGTGCCACCAGCGCGGGGACTAGCTCCTACAATGAGCAGTTCTTC
few TRBJ1-6 TRBD1 TRBV18 CASSPQPQGANSPLHF TGTGCCAGCTCACCTCAACCTCAGGGGGCCAATTCACCCCTCCACTTT
- TRBJ2-1 - TRBV29-1 CSGIYNEQFF TGCAGCGGGATATACAATGAGCAGTTCTTC
- TRBJ1-2 - TRBV28 CASRSAYGYTF TGTGCCAGCAGATCTGCCTATGGCTACACCTTC
- TRBJ1-5 - TRBV19 CASSIGPYSNQPQHF TGTGCCAGTAGTATAGGGCCGTATAGCAATCAGCCCCAGCATTTT
- TRBJ2-5 TRBD1 TRBV7-8 CASSSTGAGETQYF TGTGCCAGCAGCTCGACAGGGGCGGGCGAGACCCAGTACTTC
few TRBJ1-5 TRBD1 TRBV28 CASISPRGRGNQPQHF TGTGCCAGCATCTCTCCCAGGGGGAGGGGGAATCAGCCCCAGCATTTT
- TRBJ1-2 - TRBV5-4 CASSLYGAGYTF TGTGCCAGCAGCTTGTACGGGGCCGGCTACACCTTC
few TRBJ2-7 - TRBV7-3 CASSLAGTARHEQYF TGTGCCAGCAGCCTAGCCGGGACTGCTCGCCACGAGCAGTACTTC
once TRBJ2-5 - TRBV19 CASTQGAIGGTQYF TGTGCCAGTACCCAAGGGGCGATCGGGGGGACCCAGTACTTC
- TRBJ1-2 TRBD1 TRBV5-4 CASSLSSTGRYGYTF TGTGCCAGCAGCTTGTCCTCGACAGGGAGATATGGCTACACCTTC
- TRBJ1-1 - TRBV10-3 CAISDGPVMSEAFF TGTGCCATCAGTGACGGGCCTGTGATGTCTGAAGCTTTCTTT
few TRBJ2-3 - TRBV6-2/TRBV6-3 CASSSYITDTQYF TGTGCCAGCAGTTCTTATATCACAGATACGCAGTATTTT
- TRBJ1-6 - TRBV6-5 CASRGTGSEDSPLHF TGTGCCAGCAGGGGAACAGGGTCGGAGGATTCACCCCTCCACTTT
few TRBJ1-3 TRBD1 TRBV19 CASSTGTVRGNTIYF TGTGCCAGTAGTACCGGGACAGTACGAGGAAACACCATATATTTT
few TRBJ1-2 - TRBV7-9 CASSPRIDSYGYTF TGTGCCAGCAGCCCACGGATAGACAGCTATGGCTACACCTTC
- TRBJ2-7 TRBD2 TRBV2 CASRENGASGNEQYF TGTGCCAGCAGGGAAAACGGGGCTAGCGGGAACGAGCAGTACTTC
- TRBJ1-6 - TRBV4-1 CASSQGDYFSYNSPLHF TGCGCCAGCAGCCAAGGGGACTATTTCTCCTATAATTCACCCCTCCACTTT